One and the same sample provided the 23 T cell receptor beta chains below, sequenced in a study of type 1 regulatory T cells. Antigens for these TCRs are unknown. TCRdb passed the reads through MiXCR, listing each CDR3 protein once. There are about 69,000 distinct CDR3 sequences in the sample; roughly 20% occur only once, and less than 10% lies in the top ten. Study observations and caveats: Tr1 cells had a more restricted TCR repertoire than non-Tr1 cells.

The sequencing sample was made of cultured type 1 regulatory T (Tr1) cells, either the whole culture or a sorted fraction (not recorded which). The receptors derive from a human donor in good health.

This clonotype was counted between two and nine times. This chain uses TRBV6-5 with TRBJ2-3, with D perhaps given as TRBD1 or TRBD2 (5 bases each). CDR3 size: 15 residues. Looked up from germline, CDR1 is MNHEY and CDR2 is SVGAGI. With 0 bases removed from V and 2 bases from J, the gap between germline ends came to 9 bases. The CDR3 loop is CASSYSPGPTDTQYF. DNA for the CDR3: TGTGCCAGCAGTTACTCCCCGGGGCCCACAGATACGCAGTATTTT.

The chain links TRBV15 to TRBJ2-7; 9 bases are a match to TRBD2. The CDR3 extends over 15 amino acids. With 8 bases clipped from V and 5 bases from J, the junction kept 13 bases outside the gene matches. CDR1 and CDR2 (germline): LNHNV, YYDKDF (reference sequence). CDR3 sequence reads: CATRQGSGRINEQYF. CDR3 bases: TGTGCCACCCGCCAGGGGAGCGGGAGGATCAACGAGCAGTACTTC.

This clonotype has ten or more counts. CDR3 coding DNA: TGTGCCAGCAGACGAACGTTCGGGGCGGGGGACGGTGAGCAGTTCTTC. It encodes CASRRTFGAGDGEQFF. The chain recombines TRBV7-8 with TRBJ2-1, with TRBD2 identical over 7 bases. Germline CDR1 SGHVS, CDR2 FQNEAQ. Trimming took 6 bases from V and 9 from J; bases not matched to a gene: 17. The CDR3 totals 16 residues.

This chain links TRBV7-3 with TRBJ1-1; D might be TRBD1 (6 bases). The CDR3 is made up of 15 amino acids. V was trimmed by 5 bases and J by 3 bases, leaving 16 bases between them. CDR1 SGHTA and CDR2 FQGTGA come from the germline V gene. CDR3 in amino acids: CASSRYGTKDTEAFF. The CDR3 nucleotides are TGTGCCAGCAGCCGATACGGGACAAAGGACACTGAAGCTTTCTTT. The full variable domain, with the rest looked up from reference TRBV7-3 and TRBJ1-1, is GAGVSQTPSNKVTEKGKYVELRCDPISGHTALYWYRQSLGQGPEFLIYFQGTGAADDSGLPNDRFFAVRPEGSVSTLKIQRTERGDSAVYLCASSRYGTKDTEAFFGQGTRLTVV.

This rearrangement joins TRBV5-1 to TRBJ2-7, with D possibly matching TRBD2 (5 bases). Per the germline V gene, CDR1 is SGHRS and CDR2 is YFSETQ. V lost 5 bases and J 2 bases, leaving 14 bases between the germline ends. The CDR3 contains 14 residues. CDR3 bases: TGCGCCAGCAGTCCCCCGGGATCCCCCTACGAGCAGTACTTC. It yields the protein CASSPPGSPYEQYF.

In this sample, this clonotype turned up a few times. This chain joins TRBV18 and TRBJ1-2; a possible D gene is TRBD1 (5 bases). CDR1 is KGHSH, CDR2 LQKENI, per germline. The CDR3 runs to 16 residues. V was clipped by 4 bases and J by 4 bases, with 19 bases between them. This chain's CDR3 is CASSQQRGGDPYGYTF. The CDR3 DNA is TGTGCCAGCTCACAACAACGGGGAGGGGATCCCTATGGCTACACCTTC.

This clonotype was detected only a few times. The CDR3 DNA reads as TGTGCCAGCAGCTTAGATGGGGGGAATACGCAGTATTTT. This gives the protein CASSLDGGNTQYF. The rearrangement uses TRBV7-6 and TRBJ2-3; TRBD2 is a possible D gene (6 bases). Germline values: CDR1 SGHVS, CDR2 FNYEAQ. Trimming removed 1 base from V and 7 bases from J, with 9 bases in between. The CDR3 has 13 residues.

This rearrangement joins TRBV5-1 to TRBJ2-2; the D gene is possibly TRBD2 (5 bases). Germline values: CDR1 SGHRS, CDR2 YFSETQ. V was trimmed by 4 bases and J by 5 bases, leaving 12 bases between them. This CDR3 is 14 amino acids long. The CDR3 loop is CASSEYLATGELFF. For the CDR3, the DNA is TGCGCCAGCAGCGAATATCTAGCAACCGGGGAGCTGTTTTTT.

This clonotype was counted ten times or more. V gene TRBV5-1 combines with J gene TRBJ2-1, with D perhaps TRBD2 (5 bases). V lost 0 bases and J 3 bases, leaving 7 bases between the germline ends. Germline lookup yields CDR1 SGHRS and CDR2 YFSETQ. This CDR3 comprises 14 residues. The CDR3 here is CASSLDAGYNEQFF. DNA of the CDR3: TGCGCCAGCAGCTTGGATGCGGGCTACAATGAGCAGTTCTTC.

The chain links TRBV16 to TRBJ1-1; TRBD1 is a possible D gene (5 bases). Trimming took 4 bases from V and 7 from J, leaving 19 bases between them. The CDR3 has 15 residues. The germline V gene has CDR1 KGHSY and CDR2 FQNENV. This CDR3 reads CASSRQPRGGSEAFF. The CDR3 nucleotides read TGTGCCAGCAGCCGACAACCAAGGGGAGGGAGTGAAGCTTTCTTT.

This clonotype appeared a few times. This rearrangement joins TRBV20-1 to TRBJ2-3; D remains unclear. Germline V CDR1 and CDR2: DFQATT, SNEGSKA (reference sequence). The length of the CDR3 is 11 residues. V shed 6 bases and J shed 8 bases, with 12 bases lying between them. The CDR3 DNA reads as TGCAGTGCGGCAGACTTCCTTACGCAGTATTTT. The encoded protein is CSAADFLTQYF.

This clonotype was observed a few times. The chain links TRBV3-1 to TRBJ2-5; D remains ambiguous. The germline V and J ends were trimmed by 1 base and 7 bases, with 13 bases remaining between them. Germline V gives CDR1 LGHDT, CDR2 YNNKEL (reference sequence). The CDR3 is 14 residues long. The CDR3 bases are TGTGCCAGCAGCCAAGCAGGTGGAAAGGGGACCCAGTACTTC. Translation gives CASSQAGGKGTQYF.

This clonotype was counted only a few times. The chain carries TRBV28 and TRBJ1-1; the D is unclear. The CDR3 runs 12 residues. The V and J ends lost 7 bases and 1 base respectively, with 7 bases between them. Germline CDR1 reads MDHEN; CDR2 reads SYDVKM. The CDR3 here is CASKPANTEAFF. The CDR3 nucleotides read TGTGCCAGCAAACCAGCGAACACTGAAGCTTTCTTT. Looking up the rest from reference TRBV28 and TRBJ1-1 gives the full variable domain: DVKVTQSSRYLVKRTGEKVFLECVQDMDHENMFWYRQDPGLGLRLIYFSYDVKMKEKGDIPEGYSVSREKKERFSLILESASTNQTSMYLCASKPANTEAFFGQGTRLTVV.

CDR3 region: CASSLREGGEQFF. In DNA, the CDR3 is TGTGCCAGCAGTTTACGGGAGGGGGGTGAGCAGTTCTTC. This chain joins TRBV27 and TRBJ2-1, with 8 bases identical to TRBD2. The CDR3 is made up of 13 amino acids. Trimming at V came to 2 bases and at J to 9 bases, leaving 3 bases not matched to a gene. Germline V gives CDR1 MNHEY, CDR2 SMNVEV (reference sequence).

The genes are TRBV2 and TRBJ2-5; perhaps TRBD2 as D (6 bases). The CDR3 sequence is 12 residues long. V gave up 6 bases and J gave up 7 bases, with 12 bases separating them. CDR1 is SNHLY and CDR2 is FYNNEI in the germline V gene. CDR3 DNA sequence: TGTGCCAGCAGACCGGACGGGGGGACCCAGTACTTC. The encoded protein is CASRPDGGTQYF.

Written as DNA, the CDR3 is TGTGCCACCAGCAGGCACAGGGTGGACTACAATGAGCAGTTCTTC. It codes for CATSRHRVDYNEQFF. The chain employs TRBV15 and TRBJ2-1; the D gene is possibly TRBD1 (6 bases). The CDR3 loop spans 15 amino acids. Germline V lookup: CDR1 LNHNV, CDR2 YYDKDF (reference sequence). The V end was cut by 3 bases, the J end by 3 bases, with 12 bases between.

This clonotype was recorded a few times. The V and J genes are TRBV3-1 and TRBJ1-1, with D unresolved. Germline CDR1 is LGHDT and CDR2 is YNNKEL (reference sequence). The CDR3 has 15 residues. Trimming removed 1 base from V and 5 bases from J, with 14 bases in between. CDR3 protein: CASSQVRVRGTEAFF. The CDR3 nucleotides are TGTGCCAGCAGCCAAGTCCGCGTTCGGGGAACTGAAGCTTTCTTT.

In its sample, this clonotype was seen many times. DNA of the CDR3: TGTGCCAGCAGCAACGGGGCTCATCAGCCCCAGCATTTT. As protein: CASSNGAHQPQHF. The rearrangement links TRBV5-5 to TRBJ1-5, with D possibly TRBD1 on 5 matching bases. Per the germline V gene, CDR1 is SGHKS and CDR2 is YYEKEE (reference sequence). The CDR3 runs 13 residues. The ends were cut back, 4 bases at V and 5 bases at J, with 10 bases in the middle.

This clonotype is deemed medium-sized. The rearrangement joins TRBV20-1 to TRBJ1-4, with D possibly matching TRBD1 (5 bases). This CDR3 is built from 13 residues. V was trimmed by 1 base and J by 5 bases, leaving 8 bases between them. Germline values: CDR1 DFQATT, CDR2 SNEGSKA (reference sequence). The CDR3 nucleotides are TGCAGTGCTAGAGGGGGCCCGAATGAAAAACTGTTTTTT. As protein: CSARGGPNEKLFF.

This clonotype was found a few times. The chain couples TRBV25-1 to TRBJ2-1; 11 bases match TRBD2. The V segment lost 4 bases and the J segment 9 bases; nucleotides outside the gene matches: 2. The germline V gene has CDR1 MGHDK and CDR2 SYGVNS. This CDR3 has 13 residues. This chain's CDR3 is CASSALAGGEQFF. The CDR3 nucleotides read TGTGCCAGCAGTGCTCTAGCGGGGGGTGAGCAGTTCTTC.

A few counts support this clonotype. The chain employs TRBV5-4 and TRBJ1-1; 7 bases map to TRBD1. The CDR3 extends over 14 amino acids. CDR1 is SGHNT and CDR2 is YYREEE in the germline V gene (reference sequence). V lost 2 bases, J lost 4 bases, and 5 bases stayed unmatched. The CDR3 sequence: CASSFRQGSTEAFF. The CDR3 nucleotides read TGTGCCAGCAGCTTTAGACAGGGTTCCACTGAAGCTTTCTTT. Full variable domain (outside the CDR3, taken from reference TRBV5-4 and TRBJ1-1): ETGVTQSPTHLIKTRGQQVTLRCSSQSGHNTVSWYQQALGQGPQFIFQYYREEENGRGNFPPRFSGLQFPNYSSELNVNALELDDSALYLCASSFRQGSTEAFFGQGTRLTVV.

The rearrangement links TRBV20-1 to TRBJ2-7; the match to TRBD2 covers 11 bases. Germline-derived CDR1 and CDR2 are DFQATT and SNEGSKA (reference sequence). Trimming at V came to 6 bases and at J to 1 base, leaving 11 bases not matched to a gene. The length of the CDR3 is 16 residues. The CDR3: CSAITQGTSGSYEQYF. Here the CDR3 DNA reads TGCAGTGCAATCACACAAGGGACTAGCGGATCCTACGAGCAGTACTTC.

As concerns this clonotype: One junction end does not reproduce the germline sequence, and a read error may be involved. The V call is TRBV7-8, the J call TRBJ2-1; TRBD1 is a possible D gene (5 bases). Per the germline V gene, CDR1 is SGHVS and CDR2 is FQNEAQ. The CDR3 totals 12 residues. As DNA, the CDR3 is TGTGACAGCAGCTTTGGGTTGGACACACAGTTCTTC. Translating it yields CDSSFGLDTQFF.